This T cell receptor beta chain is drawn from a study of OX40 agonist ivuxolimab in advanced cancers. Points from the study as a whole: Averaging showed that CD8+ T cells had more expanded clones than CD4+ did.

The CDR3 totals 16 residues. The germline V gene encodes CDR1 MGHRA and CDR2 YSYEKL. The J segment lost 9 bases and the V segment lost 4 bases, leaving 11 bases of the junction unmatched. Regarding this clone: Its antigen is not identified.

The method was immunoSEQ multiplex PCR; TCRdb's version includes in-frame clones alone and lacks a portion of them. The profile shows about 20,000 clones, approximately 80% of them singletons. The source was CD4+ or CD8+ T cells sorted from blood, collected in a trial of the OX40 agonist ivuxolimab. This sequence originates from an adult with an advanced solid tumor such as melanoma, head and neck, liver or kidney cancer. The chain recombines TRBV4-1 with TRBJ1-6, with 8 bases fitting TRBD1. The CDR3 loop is CASSPIGQGAGSPLHF. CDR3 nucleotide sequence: TGCGCCAGCAGCCCGATTGGACAGGGAGCAGGTTCACCCCTCCACTTT.